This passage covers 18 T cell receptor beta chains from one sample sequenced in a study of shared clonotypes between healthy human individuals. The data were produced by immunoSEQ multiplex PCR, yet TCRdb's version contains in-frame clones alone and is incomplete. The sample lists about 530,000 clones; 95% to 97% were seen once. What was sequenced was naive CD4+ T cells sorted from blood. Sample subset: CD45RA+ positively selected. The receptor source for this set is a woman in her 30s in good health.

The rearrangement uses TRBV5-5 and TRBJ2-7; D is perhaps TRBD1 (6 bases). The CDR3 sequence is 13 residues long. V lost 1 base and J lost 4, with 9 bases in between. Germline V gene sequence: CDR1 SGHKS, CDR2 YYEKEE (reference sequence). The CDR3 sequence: CASSLQGPYEQYF. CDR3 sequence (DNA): TGTGCCAGCAGCTTGCAGGGGCCATACGAGCAGTACTTC.

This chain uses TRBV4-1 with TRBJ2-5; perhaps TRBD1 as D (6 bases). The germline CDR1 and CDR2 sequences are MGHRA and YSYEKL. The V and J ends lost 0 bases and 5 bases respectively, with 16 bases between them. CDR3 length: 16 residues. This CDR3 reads CASSQDADSWGETQYF. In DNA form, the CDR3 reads TGCGCCAGCAGCCAAGACGCGGACAGCTGGGGGGAGACCCAGTACTTC.

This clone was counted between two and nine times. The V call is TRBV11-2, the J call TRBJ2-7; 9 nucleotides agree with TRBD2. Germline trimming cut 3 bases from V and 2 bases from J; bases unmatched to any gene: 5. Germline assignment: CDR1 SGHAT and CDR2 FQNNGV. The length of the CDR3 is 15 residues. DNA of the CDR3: TGTGCCAGCAGCTTCCGACTAGCGGAAGCCTACGAGCAGTACTTC. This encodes CASSFRLAEAYEQYF.

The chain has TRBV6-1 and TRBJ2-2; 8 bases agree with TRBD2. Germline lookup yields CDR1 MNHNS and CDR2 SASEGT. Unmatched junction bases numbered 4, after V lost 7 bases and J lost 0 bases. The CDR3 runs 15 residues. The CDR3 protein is CASTRAGANTGELFF. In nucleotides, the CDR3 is TGTGCCAGCACGAGAGCGGGAGCGAACACCGGGGAGCTGTTTTTT.

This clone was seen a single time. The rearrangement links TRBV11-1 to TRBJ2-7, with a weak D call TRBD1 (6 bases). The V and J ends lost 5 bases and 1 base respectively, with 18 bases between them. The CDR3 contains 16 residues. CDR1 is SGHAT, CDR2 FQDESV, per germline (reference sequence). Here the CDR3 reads CASSLIQTGGSYEQYF. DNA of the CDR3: TGTGCCAGCAGCCTCATTCAGACAGGAGGATCCTACGAGCAGTACTTC.

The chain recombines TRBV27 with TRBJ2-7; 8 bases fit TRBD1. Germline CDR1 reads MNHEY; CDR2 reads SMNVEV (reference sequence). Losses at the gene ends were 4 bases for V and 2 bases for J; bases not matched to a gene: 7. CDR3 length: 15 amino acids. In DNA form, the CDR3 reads TGTGCCAGCAGTTCTCAGGGGGCTACGACCTACGAGCAGTACTTC. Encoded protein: CASSSQGATTYEQYF.

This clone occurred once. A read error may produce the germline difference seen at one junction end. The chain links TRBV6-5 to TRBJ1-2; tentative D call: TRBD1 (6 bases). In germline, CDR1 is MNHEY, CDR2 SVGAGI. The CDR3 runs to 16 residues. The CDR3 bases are TGTGCCAGCAGTCACTCCATGGTGGGGGCCCTCTATGGCTACACCTTC. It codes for CASSHSMVGALYGYTF.

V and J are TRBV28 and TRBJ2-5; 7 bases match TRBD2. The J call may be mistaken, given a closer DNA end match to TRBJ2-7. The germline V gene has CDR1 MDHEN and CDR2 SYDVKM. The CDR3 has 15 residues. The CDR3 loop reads CASSGEGLNTYEQYF. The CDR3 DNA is TGTGCCAGCAGCGGGGAGGGGTTGAATACCTACGAGCAGTACTTC.

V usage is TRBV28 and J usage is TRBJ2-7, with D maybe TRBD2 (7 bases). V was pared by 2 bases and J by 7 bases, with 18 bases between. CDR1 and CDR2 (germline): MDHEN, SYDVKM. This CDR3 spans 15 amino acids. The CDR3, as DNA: TGTGCCAGCAGTTTAATATTCCTCGGGGGGCAAGAGCAGTACTTC. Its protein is CASSLIFLGGQEQYF.

The CDR3 region is CASSLASLPLNTDTQYF. For the CDR3, the DNA is TGCGCCAGCAGCTTGGCCAGTCTACCATTAAACACAGATACGCAGTATTTT. V usage is TRBV5-1 and J usage is TRBJ2-3; no firm D call. V lost 0 bases, J lost 2 bases, and 16 bases lay in between. The CDR3 runs to 17 residues. Germline assignment: CDR1 SGHRS and CDR2 YFSETQ.

Here the CDR3 reads CASSHLSPHRGVSEQYF. In nucleotides, the CDR3 is TGTGCCAGCAGCCACTTATCCCCCCACAGGGGGGTCAGCGAGCAGTACTTC. This rearrangement joins TRBV11-2 to TRBJ2-7; 8 nucleotides line up with TRBD1. V was clipped by 5 bases and J by 6 bases; unmatched bases: 18. The germline V gene has CDR1 SGHAT and CDR2 FQNNGV. The CDR3 runs to 17 residues.

DNA of the CDR3: TGCGCCAGCAGCTCAACAGGTGTAGGTTTCTACGAGCAGTACTTC. Translating it yields CASSSTGVGFYEQYF. The V gene is TRBV5-1, the J gene TRBJ2-5, with a possible D match to TRBD1 (5 bases). The J call is in doubt because the DNA end fits TRBJ2-7 better. This CDR3 contains 15 residues. CDR1 is SGHRS and CDR2 is YFSETQ in the germline V gene.

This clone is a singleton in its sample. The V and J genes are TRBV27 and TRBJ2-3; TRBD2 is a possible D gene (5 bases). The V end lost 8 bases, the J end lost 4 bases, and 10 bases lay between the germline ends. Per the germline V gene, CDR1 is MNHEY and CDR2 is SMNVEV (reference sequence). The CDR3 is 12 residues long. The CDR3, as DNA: TGTGCCAGCCGCGGGTCCGCAGATACGCAGTATTTT. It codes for CASRGSADTQYF.

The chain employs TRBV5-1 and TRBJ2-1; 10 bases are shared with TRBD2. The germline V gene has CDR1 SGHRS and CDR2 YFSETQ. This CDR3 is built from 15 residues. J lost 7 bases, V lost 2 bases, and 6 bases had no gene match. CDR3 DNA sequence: TGCGCCAGCAGCTTAGGACTAGCGGACCTTAATGAGCAGTTCTTC. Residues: CASSLGLADLNEQFF. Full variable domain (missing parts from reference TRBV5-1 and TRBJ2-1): KAGVTQTPRYLIKTRGQQVTLSCSPISGHRSVSWYQQTPGQGLQFLFEYFSETQRNKGNFPGRFSGRQFSNSRSEMNVSTLELGDSALYLCASSLGLADLNEQFFGPGTRLTVL.

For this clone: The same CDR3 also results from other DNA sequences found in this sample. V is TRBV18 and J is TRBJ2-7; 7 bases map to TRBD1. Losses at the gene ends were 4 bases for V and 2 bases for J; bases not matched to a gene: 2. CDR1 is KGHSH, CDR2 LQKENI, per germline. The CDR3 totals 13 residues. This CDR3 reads CASSLGTAYEQYF. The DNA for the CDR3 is TGTGCCAGCTCACTGGGGACAGCCTACGAGCAGTACTTC.

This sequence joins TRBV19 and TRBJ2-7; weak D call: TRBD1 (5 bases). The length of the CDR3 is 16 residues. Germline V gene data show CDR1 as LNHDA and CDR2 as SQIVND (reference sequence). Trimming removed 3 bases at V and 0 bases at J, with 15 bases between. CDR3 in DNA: TGTGCCAGTAGTATGAGTTCTGGGGCGCGCTCCTACGAGCAGTACTTC. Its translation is CASSMSSGARSYEQYF.

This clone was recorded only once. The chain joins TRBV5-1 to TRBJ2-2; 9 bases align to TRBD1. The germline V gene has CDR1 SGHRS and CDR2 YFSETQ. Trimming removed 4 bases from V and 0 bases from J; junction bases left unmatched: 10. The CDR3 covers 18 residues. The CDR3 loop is CASSPGWTGDTNTGELFF. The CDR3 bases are TGCGCCAGCAGCCCCGGCTGGACAGGGGACACGAACACCGGGGAGCTGTTTTTT.

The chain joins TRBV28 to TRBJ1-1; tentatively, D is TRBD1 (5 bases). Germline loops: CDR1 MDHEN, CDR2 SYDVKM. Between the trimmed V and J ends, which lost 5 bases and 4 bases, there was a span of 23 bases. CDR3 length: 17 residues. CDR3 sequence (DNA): TGTGCCAGCAGTCAAATGTCGGGACCCTTAAGCGGCACTGAAGCTTTCTTT. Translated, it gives CASSQMSGPLSGTEAFF.